Following are 27 T cell receptor beta chains from one sample sequenced in a study of graft-versus-host responses after intestinal transplantation. These receptors are not linked to any known antigen. TCRdb's copy holds only in-frame clones and misses some; the assay was immunoSEQ multiplex PCR. The sample gives roughly 50,000 clones, 92% of which show up once; about 2.6% is in the top ten. The material sequenced was unstimulated CD4+ T cells sorted from spleen or lymph node cells, taken before transplant. The receptor set was obtained from a human donor who was the organ donor for an intestinal transplant.

The rearrangement joins TRBV5-1 to TRBJ2-1, with TRBD1 matching over 7 bases. The CDR3 has 15 amino acids. V lost 0 bases and J lost 5; bases outside the gene matches: 5. Germline CDR1 SGHRS, CDR2 YFSETQ. CDR3 amino acids: CASSLEGARDNEQFF. The CDR3 DNA reads TGCGCCAGCAGCTTGGAGGGGGCCCGTGACAATGAGCAGTTCTTC.

This chain links TRBV4-1 with TRBJ1-1, with 7 bases that match TRBD1. This CDR3 spans 16 amino acids. Per germline, CDR1 MGHRA and CDR2 YSYEKL. J lost 4 bases, V lost 4 bases, and 12 bases had no gene match. CDR3 amino acids: CASSPRQGRRVTEAFF. The CDR3 DNA sequence: TGCGCCAGCAGCCCTCGACAGGGAAGAAGGGTCACTGAAGCTTTCTTT.

Here the CDR3 DNA reads TGTGCCAGTAGTAAGTCCGCTACTGCAGATACGCAGTATTTT. Translating gives CASSKSATADTQYF. The rearrangement joins TRBV19 to TRBJ2-3; D remains ambiguous. Looked up from germline, CDR1 is LNHDA and CDR2 is SQIVND (reference sequence). The length of the CDR3 is 14 residues. V was pared by 4 bases and J by 4 bases, with 12 bases between.

The chain recombines TRBV4-2 with TRBJ2-2; 7 bases agree with TRBD2. With V trimmed by 2 bases and J by 3 bases, 3 bases remained unmatched. The CDR3 has 15 amino acids. Per the germline V gene, CDR1 is LGHNA and CDR2 is YNFKEQ. The CDR3 reads CASSQLAVYTGELFF. In DNA, the CDR3 is TGTGCCAGCAGCCAACTAGCGGTGTACACCGGGGAGCTGTTTTTT.

The rearrangement uses TRBV2 and TRBJ2-7; 7 nucleotides line up with TRBD2. CDR1 SNHLY and CDR2 FYNNEI come from the germline V gene. The CDR3 loop spans 15 amino acids. Unmatched junction bases numbered 8, after V lost 0 bases and J lost 6 bases. CDR3: CASSEALPLAVEQYF. The CDR3 DNA reads as TGTGCCAGCAGTGAAGCGCTTCCTCTAGCGGTCGAGCAGTACTTC.

V gene TRBV9 combines with J gene TRBJ2-5, with 11 positions matching TRBD2. The CDR3 has 15 amino acids. The V and J ends lost 2 bases and 3 bases, in that order; junction bases with no gene match: 3. Looked up from germline, CDR1 is SGDLS and CDR2 is YYNGEE. The CDR3 spells CASSVGTSGKETQYF. The CDR3 nucleotides read TGTGCCAGCAGCGTTGGGACTAGCGGCAAAGAGACCCAGTACTTC. The full variable domain, rest sourced from reference TRBV9 and TRBJ2-5, is DSGVTQTPKHLITATGQRVTLRCSPRSGDLSVYWYQQSLDQGLQFLIQYYNGEERAKGNILERFSAQQFPDLHSELNLSSLELGDSALYFCASSVGTSGKETQYFGPGTRLLVL.

V is TRBV5-4 and J is TRBJ2-2, with D perhaps TRBD1 (7 bases). Germline CDR1 is SGHNT and CDR2 is YYREEE (reference sequence). V shed 2 bases and J shed 7 bases, with 12 bases lying between them. The CDR3 contains 14 residues. CDR3 amino acids: CASSFGGGNGELFF. The CDR3 nucleotides read TGTGCCAGCAGCTTCGGAGGGGGCAACGGGGAGCTGTTTTTT.

The V call is TRBV5-1, the J call TRBJ2-2; TRBD2 agrees at 10 bases. CDR3 length equals 16 residues. V dropped 2 bases and J dropped 3; count of bases not matched to a gene: 4. CDR1 SGHRS and CDR2 YFSETQ come from the germline V gene. The DNA for the CDR3 is TGCGCCAGCAGCTTATGGCTAGCGGGAGACACCGGGGAGCTGTTTTTT. Its translation is CASSLWLAGDTGELFF.

The chain carries TRBV6-6 and TRBJ2-1; 15 nucleotides line up with TRBD2. The CDR3 covers 15 residues. Germline V gene data show CDR1 as MNHNY and CDR2 as SVGAGI (reference sequence). Trimming took 6 bases from V and 9 from J; bases not matched to a gene: 6. CDR3 sequence reads: CASRNPGLAGGEQFF. CDR3 in DNA: TGTGCCAGCAGAAACCCGGGACTAGCGGGAGGTGAGCAGTTCTTC.

The V and J genes are TRBV5-1 and TRBJ2-1; possibly TRBD2 for D (6 bases). Germline V gene sequence: CDR1 SGHRS, CDR2 YFSETQ. CDR3 length equals 14 residues. Trimming cost V 2 bases and J 4 bases, with 10 bases left between them. CDR3 sequence reads: CASSLIAEYNEQFF. For the CDR3, the DNA is TGCGCCAGCAGCTTAATAGCGGAGTACAATGAGCAGTTCTTC.

CDR3: CASKDLQGPYGYTF. The CDR3 DNA sequence: TGTGCCAGCAAAGATCTACAGGGTCCCTATGGCTACACCTTC. The chain has TRBV27 and TRBJ1-2; weak D call: TRBD1 (6 bases). This CDR3 region has 14 residues. V lost 7 bases to trimming and J lost 4 bases, with 16 bases between them. Germline CDR1 and CDR2: MNHEY and SMNVEV (reference sequence).

J is TRBJ1-5 and V is TRBV28; a weak D match, TRBD1 (6 bases). The CDR3 runs 14 residues. V was cut by 5 bases and J by 3 bases, with 11 bases left in between. CDR1 is MDHEN, CDR2 SYDVKM, per germline. CDR3 in amino acids: CASSPDRYNQPQHF. The CDR3 coding sequence is TGTGCCAGCAGTCCCGACAGGTACAATCAGCCCCAGCATTTT.

The chain is built from TRBV15 and TRBJ1-4; D is perhaps TRBD1 (5 bases). This CDR3 comprises 14 residues. Trimming left V 2 bases short and J 5 bases short, with 9 bases between. Germline V gene data show CDR1 as LNHNV and CDR2 as YYDKDF (reference sequence). As DNA, the CDR3 is TGTGCCACCAGCAGATACGGGGGGAATGAAAAACTGTTTTTT. Protein product: CATSRYGGNEKLFF.

This sequence joins TRBV7-9 and TRBJ2-7, with D possibly being TRBD1 (7 bases). Germline V lookup: CDR1 SEHNR, CDR2 FQNEAQ (reference sequence). V was cut by 5 bases and J by 5 bases, with 16 bases left in between. The CDR3 spans 14 residues. CDR3: CASSHRQGGDEQYF. The CDR3 DNA reads TGTGCCAGCAGCCACCGACAGGGAGGCGACGAGCAGTACTTC.

The chain has TRBV30 and TRBJ1-1, with a tentative D call TRBD1 (6 bases). Germline values: CDR1 GTSNPN, CDR2 SVGIG (reference sequence). Trimming took 0 bases from V and 3 from J, leaving 8 bases between them. The CDR3 is 13 residues long. This CDR3 is CAWSVRTDTEAFF. As DNA, the CDR3 is TGTGCCTGGAGTGTAAGGACAGACACTGAAGCTTTCTTT.

The chain couples TRBV7-2 to TRBJ2-7, with D possibly matching TRBD2 (5 bases). The germline gives CDR1 SGHTA, CDR2 FQGNSA. V gave up 0 bases and J gave up 4 bases, with 10 bases separating them. The CDR3 extends over 14 amino acids. The CDR3 sequence: CASSLAGDVYEQYF. DNA for the CDR3: TGTGCCAGCAGCTTAGCGGGAGACGTATACGAGCAGTACTTC.

The chain links TRBV21-1 to TRBJ2-3; TRBD2 was called by the table and not checked on the DNA. TRBV21-1 is a documented pseudogene. The CDR3 covers 19 residues. The CDR3 sequence: CASSKVGLAGELNTDTQYF. CDR3 nucleotide sequence: TGTGCCAGCAGCAAAGTGGGGCTAGCGGGAGAGCTTAACACAGATACGCAGTATTTT.

The genes are TRBV7-8 and TRBJ2-5, with 13 nucleotides matching TRBD2. Germline trimming cut 1 base from V and 13 bases from J; bases unmatched to any gene: 3. Germline V gives CDR1 SGHVS, CDR2 FQNEAQ. This CDR3 spans 13 amino acids. The CDR3 loop is CASSLELAGGRYF. Here the CDR3 DNA reads TGTGCCAGCAGCTTAGAACTAGCGGGAGGGCGGTACTTC.

The chain has TRBV28 and TRBJ1-1; D not resolved. V lost 4 bases, J lost 5 bases, and 14 bases lay in between. The length of the CDR3 is 14 residues. The V gene's germline CDR1 is MDHEN and CDR2 SYDVKM. For the CDR3, the DNA is TGTGCCAGCAGTTGGACCGGTATAGGGACTGAAGCTTTCTTT. It codes for CASSWTGIGTEAFF.

V usage is TRBV5-6 and J usage is TRBJ1-3, with no clear D. Trimming took 1 base from V and 3 from J, leaving 11 bases between them. The V gene's germline CDR1 is SGHDT and CDR2 YYEEEE. The CDR3 runs to 15 residues. CDR3 in DNA: TGTGCCAGCAGCTTGCCGGTCAGAGATGGAAACACCATATATTTT. Protein product: CASSLPVRDGNTIYF.

This chain links TRBV6-1 with TRBJ2-7, with D unresolved. This CDR3 has 10 amino acids. The V gene lost 2 bases and the J gene lost 6 bases, with 2 bases spanning the gap. Germline CDR1 reads MNHNS; CDR2 reads SASEGT. DNA for the CDR3: TGTGCCAGCAGTGAAAGCGAGCAGTACTTC. Translated: CASSESEQYF.

This sequence joins TRBV2 and TRBJ2-3; 12 bases line up with TRBD1. Losses at the gene ends were 6 bases for V and 6 bases for J; bases not matched to a gene: 13. CDR3 size: 17 residues. CDR1 and CDR2 from the germline V gene are SNHLY and FYNNEI. The CDR3 DNA reads TGTGCCAGCAGCCTCGCTCGGGACAGGGGGCAGAGGGATACGCAGTATTTT. Encoded protein: CASSLARDRGQRDTQYF.

This chain links TRBV5-1 with TRBJ1-2; D is uncertain. CDR1 is SGHRS and CDR2 is YFSETQ in the germline V gene. Trimming removed 0 bases at V and 3 bases at J, with 3 bases between. The CDR3 has 12 residues. The CDR3: CASSLGHYGYTF. The CDR3 DNA reads as TGCGCCAGCAGCTTGGGACACTATGGCTACACCTTC. The full variable domain, rest sourced from reference TRBV5-1 and TRBJ1-2, is KAGVTQTPRYLIKTRGQQVTLSCSPISGHRSVSWYQQTPGQGLQFLFEYFSETQRNKGNFPGRFSGRQFSNSRSEMNVSTLELGDSALYLCASSLGHYGYTFGSGTRLTVV.

J is TRBJ2-5 and V is TRBV7-2, with D perhaps TRBD2 (7 bases). V was trimmed by 1 base and J by 4 bases, leaving 10 bases between them. Germline V lookup: CDR1 SGHTA, CDR2 FQGNSA. CDR3 length: 14 amino acids. The CDR3 loop reads CASSLDRGAETQYF. Here the CDR3 DNA reads TGTGCCAGCAGCTTAGATCGGGGGGCAGAGACCCAGTACTTC.

The chain has TRBV19 and TRBJ2-2; D gene unclear. CDR1 is LNHDA and CDR2 is SQIVND in the germline V gene (reference sequence). Trimming took off 2 bases at V and 5 bases at J, with 9 bases between the two ends. This CDR3 spans 14 amino acids. CDR3 bases: TGTGCCAGTAGTATAAGTCCCGGGACCGGGGAGCTGTTTTTT. The encoded protein is CASSISPGTGELFF.

The chain uses TRBV11-3 and TRBJ2-1; possibly TRBD1 or TRBD2 for D (5 bases each). The V end was cut by 4 bases, the J end by 9 bases, with 16 bases between. The CDR3 consists of 14 residues. Germline-derived CDR1 and CDR2 are SGHNT and YENEEA. The chain's CDR3 is CASSSARVGAEQFF. The CDR3 nucleotides are TGTGCCAGCAGCTCCGCTAGGGTCGGGGCTGAGCAGTTCTTC.

The rearrangement links TRBV6-4 to TRBJ2-5; 7 bases are shared with TRBD1. The CDR3 consists of 13 residues. V dropped 6 bases and J dropped 5; count of bases not matched to a gene: 6. CDR1 is MRHNA, CDR2 SNTAGT, per germline. The CDR3 nucleotides are TGTGCCAGCAGCGCCGGGACAGAGGAGACCCAGTACTTC. Its translation: CASSAGTEETQYF.